A selection of T cell receptor beta chains follows, all from one sample in a study of T cell changes during pregnancy in multiple sclerosis. TCRdb keeps only in-frame clones here, not all; method: immunoSEQ multiplex PCR. Here the sample spans 30,000 or so clones, about nine tenths being singletons. Here the sequenced sample was CD8+ T cells from peripheral blood mononuclear cells, taken in the first trimester of pregnancy. These receptors were collected from a female donor with multiple sclerosis, enrolled in a pregnancy study. CDR3s include the opening cysteine and the closing phenylalanine or tryptophan. D genes are given only for firm matches. The size entry is marked missing in some rows and otherwise reads once, few, many or a size class.

d_call	v_call	j_call	clone_size	cdr3_aa	cdr3_nt
NA	TRBV28	TRBJ1-2	NA	CASSFTSTNYGYTF	TGTGCCAGCAGTTTTACATCGACTAACTATGGCTACACCTTC
NA	TRBV6-1	TRBJ2-1	once	CASRTPSGQSNEQFF	TGTGCCAGCAGGACCCCCAGCGGCCAGAGCAATGAGCAGTTCTTC
TRBD2	TRBV15	TRBJ2-1	once	CATSVFGLAGGNYYNEQFF	TGTGCCACCAGCGTATTCGGACTAGCGGGAGGGAATTACTACAATGAGCAGTTCTTC
NA	TRBV13	TRBJ1-3	NA	CASSLRGGASGNTIYF	TGTGCCAGCAGCTTACGAGGGGGGGCTAGCGGAAACACCATATATTTT
NA	TRBV4-3	TRBJ1-1	once	CASSQDGQGNTEAFF	TGCGCCAGCAGCCAAGATGGTCAGGGCAACACTGAAGCTTTCTTT
NA	TRBV6-1	TRBJ1-3	NA	CASSDTGTGNTIYF	TGTGCCAGCAGTGATACAGGGACTGGAAACACCATATATTTT
NA	TRBV30	TRBJ1-1	NA	CAWSVRGLNTEAFF	TGTGCCTGGAGTGTACGGGGATTGAACACTGAAGCTTTCTTT
NA	TRBV13	TRBJ2-1	NA	CASSFPSGNGSYNEQFF	TGTGCCAGCAGCTTTCCCTCAGGGAATGGCTCCTACAATGAGCAGTTCTTC
TRBD1	TRBV5-1	TRBJ1-1	NA	CASSPGTGGDEAFF	TGCGCCAGCAGCCCTGGGACAGGGGGCGATGAAGCTTTCTTT
TRBD1	TRBV11-2	TRBJ2-7	NA	CASSPRQGPYEQYF	TGTGCCAGCAGCCCTCGACAGGGTCCCTACGAGCAGTACTTC
TRBD1	TRBV28	TRBJ1-5	once	CASSFGTGYQPQHF	TGTGCCAGCAGTTTCGGGACAGGGTATCAGCCCCAGCATTTT
TRBD2	TRBV4-1	TRBJ2-1	NA	CASSLTLAVGYNEQFF	TGCGCCAGCAGCCTCACCCTAGCGGTGGGATACAATGAGCAGTTCTTC
TRBD2	TRBV4-2	TRBJ2-3	NA	CASTTIAGGSDTQYF	TGTGCCAGCACCACTATAGCGGGAGGTTCAGATACGCAGTATTTT
TRBD2	TRBV6-1	TRBJ2-3	once	CASRILAGSTDTQYF	TGTGCCAGCAGGATACTAGCGGGAAGCACAGATACGCAGTATTTT
NA	TRBV30	TRBJ2-1	NA	CAWRISEGPHEQFF	TGTGCCTGGAGAATCTCCGAGGGCCCCCATGAGCAGTTCTTC
NA	TRBV14	TRBJ2-7	NA	CASSQVRGGEQYF	TGTGCCAGCAGCCAAGTAAGGGGCGGAGAGCAGTACTTC
TRBD2	TRBV28	TRBJ2-1	once	CASRSGLAGLYNEQFF	TGTGCCAGCAGGAGCGGACTAGCGGGGCTATACAATGAGCAGTTCTTC
NA	TRBV19	TRBJ2-1	NA	CASSIDGYNEQFF	TGTGCCAGTAGTATCGACGGGTACAATGAGCAGTTCTTC
NA	TRBV6-1	TRBJ2-2	NA	CASTIGDTGELFF	TGTGCCAGCACCATAGGGGACACCGGGGAGCTGTTTTTT
TRBD1	TRBV30	TRBJ2-7	NA	CAWSVSFRGQGYEQYF	TGTGCCTGGAGTGTTTCGTTTCGGGGACAGGGCTACGAGCAGTACTTC
TRBD2	TRBV5-1	TRBJ2-1	NA	CASSLPPGGDSYNEQFF	TGCGCCAGCAGCTTGCCCCCCGGGGGGGACTCCTACAATGAGCAGTTCTTC
TRBD2	TRBV7-9	TRBJ2-7	NA	CASSLARVGTSGTPYEQYF	TGTGCCAGCAGCTTAGCGCGCGTCGGGACTAGCGGGACCCCCTACGAGCAGTACTTC
NA	TRBV2	TRBJ2-7	NA	CAGTGLHYEQYF	TGTGCCGGAACGGGACTTCACTACGAGCAGTACTTC
NA	TRBV4-1	TRBJ2-2	NA	CASSQEGQEVNTGELFF	TGCGCCAGCAGCCAAGAGGGTCAAGAGGTGAACACCGGGGAGCTGTTTTTT
NA	TRBV29-1	TRBJ2-5	NA	CSVEAVKQETQYF	TGCAGCGTTGAGGCAGTAAAGCAAGAGACCCAGTACTTC
NA	TRBV6-5	TRBJ2-1	NA	CASSYSGSGSYNEQFF	TGTGCCAGCAGTTACTCCGGTTCCGGCTCCTACAATGAGCAGTTCTTC
NA	TRBV30	TRBJ1-2	NA	CAWSDRVWGYTF	TGTGCCTGGAGTGACAGGGTATGGGGCTACACCTTC
TRBD2	TRBV7-9	TRBJ2-7	NA	CASSLGPGGEQYF	TGTGCCAGCAGCTTAGGTCCGGGAGGCGAGCAGTACTTC
NA	TRBV6-5	TRBJ1-1	NA	CASSPGQLMNTEAFF	TGTGCCAGCAGCCCCGGACAGCTAATGAACACTGAAGCTTTCTTT
NA	TRBV4-1	TRBJ2-3	NA	CASSQEGWAGATDTQYF	TGCGCCAGCAGCCAAGAAGGGTGGGCAGGGGCAACAGATACGCAGTATTTT
NA	TRBV6-1	TRBJ1-2	NA	CASQGFYGYTF	TGTGCCAGCCAGGGGTTCTATGGCTACACCTTC
NA	TRBV21-1	TRBJ1-2	NA	CASSKTTGNYGYTF	TGTGCCAGCAGCAAAACGACAGGTAACTATGGCTACACCTTC
TRBD1	TRBV5-1	TRBJ1-2	NA	CASSWGTGGYGYTF	TGCGCCAGCAGCTGGGGGACAGGTGGCTATGGCTACACCTTC
NA	TRBV28	TRBJ2-7	NA	CASSLQGGQYEQYF	TGTGCCAGCAGTTTACAGGGAGGTCAGTACGAGCAGTACTTC
NA	TRBV28	TRBJ1-1	NA	CASIMGRVWAEAFF	TGTGCCAGCATCATGGGGAGGGTATGGGCTGAAGCTTTCTTT
NA	TRBV29-1	TRBJ1-1	once	CSVEPEVGRGGGTEAFF	TGCAGCGTTGAACCAGAAGTGGGGAGGGGAGGAGGCACTGAAGCTTTCTTT
NA	TRBV7-9	TRBJ1-5	once	CASSLASSHQPQHF	TGTGCCAGCAGCTTAGCCAGTTCCCACCAGCCCCAGCATTTT
NA	TRBV7-9	TRBJ2-2	once	CASSFGGTGELFF	TGTGCCAGCAGCTTCGGCGGCACCGGGGAGCTGTTTTTT
NA	TRBV19	TRBJ1-5	NA	CASSGWQDKSNQPQHF	TGTGCCAGTTCAGGGTGGCAAGATAAGAGCAATCAGCCCCAGCATTTT
NA	TRBV4-1	TRBJ2-7	few	CASSQDKGLASYEQYF	TGCGCCAGCAGCCAAGATAAAGGTCTAGCCTCCTACGAGCAGTACTTC
NA	TRBV9	TRBJ1-2	NA	CASSGDSYGYTF	TGTGCCAGCAGCGGAGACAGCTATGGCTACACCTTC
NA	TRBV27	TRBJ1-4	NA	CASRTSGHHKEKLFF	TGTGCCAGCAGAACCTCAGGGCATCATAAAGAAAAACTGTTTTTT